This T cell receptor (beta chain) was found in a study of control samples from healthy donors and cancer patients. Germline CDR1 reads SGDLS; CDR2 reads YYNGEE. The V gene lost 2 bases and the J gene lost 5 bases, with 14 bases spanning the gap. The CDR3 length is 16 residues. Assay: immunoSEQ multiplex PCR; the TCRdb copy retains only in-frame clones and omits some. In the table there are under 150,000 clones, around 89% of which are singletons. The sequencing sample was made of blood. This receptor was obtained from a woman aged 70-85 years in good health. The J gene is TRBJ2-6, the V gene TRBV9, with D tentatively TRBD1 or TRBD2 (5 bases each). This CDR3 reads CASSVGGELWANVLTF. The CDR3, as DNA: TGTGCCAGCAGCGTTGGGGGAGAGCTCTGGGCCAACGTCCTGACTTTC.